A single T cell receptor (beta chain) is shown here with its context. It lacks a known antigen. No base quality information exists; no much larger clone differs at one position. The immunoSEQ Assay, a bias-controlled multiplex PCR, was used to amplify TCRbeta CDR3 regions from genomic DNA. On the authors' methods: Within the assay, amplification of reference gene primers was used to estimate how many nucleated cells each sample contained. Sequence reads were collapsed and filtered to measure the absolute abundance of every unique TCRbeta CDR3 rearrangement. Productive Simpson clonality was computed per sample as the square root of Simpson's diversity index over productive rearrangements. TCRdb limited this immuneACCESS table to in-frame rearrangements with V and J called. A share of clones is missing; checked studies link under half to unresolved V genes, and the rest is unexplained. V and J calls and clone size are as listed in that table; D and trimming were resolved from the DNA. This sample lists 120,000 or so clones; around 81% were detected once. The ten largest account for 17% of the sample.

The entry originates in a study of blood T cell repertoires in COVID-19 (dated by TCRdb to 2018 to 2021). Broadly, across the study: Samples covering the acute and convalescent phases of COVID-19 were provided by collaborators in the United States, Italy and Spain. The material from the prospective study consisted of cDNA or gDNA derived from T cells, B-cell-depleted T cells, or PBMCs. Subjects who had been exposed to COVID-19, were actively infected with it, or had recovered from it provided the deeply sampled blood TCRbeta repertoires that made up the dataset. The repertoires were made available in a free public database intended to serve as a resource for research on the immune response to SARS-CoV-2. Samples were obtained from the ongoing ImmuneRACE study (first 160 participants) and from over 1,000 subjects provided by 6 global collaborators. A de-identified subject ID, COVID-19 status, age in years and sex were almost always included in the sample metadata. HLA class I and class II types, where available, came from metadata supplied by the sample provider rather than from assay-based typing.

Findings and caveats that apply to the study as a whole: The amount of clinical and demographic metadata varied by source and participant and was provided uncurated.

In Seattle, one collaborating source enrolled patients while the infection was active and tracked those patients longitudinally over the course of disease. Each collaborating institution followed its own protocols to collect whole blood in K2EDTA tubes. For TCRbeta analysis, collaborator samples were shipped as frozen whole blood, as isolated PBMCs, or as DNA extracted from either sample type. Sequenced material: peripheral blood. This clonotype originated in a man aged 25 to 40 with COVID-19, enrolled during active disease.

Here is the DNA: TGTGCCAGCAGTTTGACCCGTAGCGGGGGGGCAGGGGATACGCAGTATTTT. This gives the protein CASSLTRSGGAGDTQYF. The sequence links TRBV27 to TRBJ2-3; 11 middle bases align to TRBD2. The germline V gene (reference sequence) provides CDR1 MNHEY and CDR2 SMNVEV. The V end gives up 3 bases and the J end 6 bases, leaving 11 bases in the junction not matched to a gene. Including cysteine and phenylalanine, the CDR3 has 17 amino acids. Only the CDR3 portion is preserved as DNA: 51 bases, with reading frame beginning at the first base.